This T cell receptor beta chain appears in the sequencing data of a study of long-term antiretroviral therapy in people with HIV. Survey-level resolution applied to immunoSEQ assay v3.0. Sequencing used immunoSEQ multiplex PCR; TCRdb keeps in-frame clones, though not all of them. The sample contains some 25,000 clones, about 83% of which appear only once. CDR3 length: 16 residues. Germline V lookup: CDR1 SGHNT, CDR2 YYREEE (reference sequence). Trimming removed 7 bases from V and 3 bases from J, with 21 bases in between. Every participant gave one or more pre-ART and two or more post-ART PBMC samples.

This rearrangement joins TRBV5-4 to TRBJ2-3; weak D call: TRBD2 (7 bases). The specimen was unsorted PBMCs, collected 3 years after starting antiretroviral therapy. This TCR came from a man between 18 and 35 years old with HIV. The CDR3 spells CASRPRGGLGTDTQYF. CDR3 nucleotides: TGTGCCAGCCGCCCGAGGGGGGGCTTAGGAACAGATACGCAGTATTTT.